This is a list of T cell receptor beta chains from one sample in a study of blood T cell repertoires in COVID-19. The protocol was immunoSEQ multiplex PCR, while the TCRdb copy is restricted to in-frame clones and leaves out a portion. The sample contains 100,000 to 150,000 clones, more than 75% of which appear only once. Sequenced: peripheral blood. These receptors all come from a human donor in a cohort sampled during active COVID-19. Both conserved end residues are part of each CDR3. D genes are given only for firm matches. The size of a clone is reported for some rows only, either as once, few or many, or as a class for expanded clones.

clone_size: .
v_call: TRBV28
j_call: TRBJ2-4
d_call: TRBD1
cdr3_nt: TGTGCCAGCAGTCCCCTGGCCAGGGGGCTAGCCAAAAACATTCAGTACTTC
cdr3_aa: CASSPLARGLAKNIQYF

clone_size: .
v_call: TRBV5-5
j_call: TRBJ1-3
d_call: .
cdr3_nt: TGTGCCAGCAGCTCCGGCGGGGGAGATGGAAACACCATATATTTT
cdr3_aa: CASSSGGGDGNTIYF

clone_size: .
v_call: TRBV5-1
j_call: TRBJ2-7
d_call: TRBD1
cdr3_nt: TGCGCCAGCAGCTTGGTAGCAGGGGGTTCCTACGAGCAGTACTTC
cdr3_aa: CASSLVAGGSYEQYF

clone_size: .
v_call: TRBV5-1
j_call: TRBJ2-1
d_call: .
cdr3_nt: TGCGCCAGCAGCAGAGGGCCCAATGAGCAGTTCTTC
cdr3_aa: CASSRGPNEQFF

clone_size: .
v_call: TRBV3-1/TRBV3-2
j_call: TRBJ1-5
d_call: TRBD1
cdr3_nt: TGTGCCAGCAGCCAAGACTGGACAGGGATAGTCGGCAATCAGCCCCAGCATTTT
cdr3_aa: CASSQDWTGIVGNQPQHF

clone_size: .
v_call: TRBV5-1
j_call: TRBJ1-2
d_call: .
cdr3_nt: TGCGCCAGCAGCTTGACAGGGACGGGAGGCTACACCTTC
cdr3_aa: CASSLTGTGGYTF

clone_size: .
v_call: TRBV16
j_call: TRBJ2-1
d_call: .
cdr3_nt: TGTGCCAGCAGCCAAACTCCCCTGGATGAGCAGTTCTTC
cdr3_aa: CASSQTPLDEQFF

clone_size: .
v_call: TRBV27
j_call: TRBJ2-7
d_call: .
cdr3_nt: TGTGCCAGCAGTTTCAACGGAGCAGGGTACGAGCAGTACTTC
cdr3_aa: CASSFNGAGYEQYF

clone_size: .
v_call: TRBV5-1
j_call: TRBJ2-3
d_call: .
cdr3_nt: TGCGCCAGCCGAACCACAGGGAACCCCACAGATACGCAGTATTTT
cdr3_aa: CASRTTGNPTDTQYF

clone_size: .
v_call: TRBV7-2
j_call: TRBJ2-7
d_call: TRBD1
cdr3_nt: TGTGCCAGCAGCTTTCCGGACAGGGGGTCGTTCGAGCAGTACTTC
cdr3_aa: CASSFPDRGSFEQYF

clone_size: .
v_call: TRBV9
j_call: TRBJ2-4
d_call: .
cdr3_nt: TGTGCCAGCAGCGTACAAGCTCAGGGGGGCATTCAGTACTTC
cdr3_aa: CASSVQAQGGIQYF

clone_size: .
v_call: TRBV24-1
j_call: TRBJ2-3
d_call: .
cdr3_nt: TGTGCCACCAGTGTTGCGAGCACAGATACGCAGTATTTT
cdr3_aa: CATSVASTDTQYF

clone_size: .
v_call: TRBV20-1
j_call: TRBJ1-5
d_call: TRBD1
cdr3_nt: TGCAGCACAGGGGAGCATCAGCCCCAGCATTTT
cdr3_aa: CSTGEHQPQHF

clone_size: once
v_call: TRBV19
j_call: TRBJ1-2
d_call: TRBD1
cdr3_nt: TGTGCCAGTAGTGAGGCTCAGGGGGACTATGGCTACACCTTC
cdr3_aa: CASSEAQGDYGYTF

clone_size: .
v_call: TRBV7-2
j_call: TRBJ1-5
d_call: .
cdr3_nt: TGTGCCAGCAGCTTAGGGGGGGAGGGTCCTCTTTATCAGCCCCAGCATTTT
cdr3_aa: CASSLGGEGPLYQPQHF

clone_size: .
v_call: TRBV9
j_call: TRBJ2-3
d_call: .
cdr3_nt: TGTGCCAGCAGCGTAGGAGGCTTCTTCACAGATACGCAGTATTTT
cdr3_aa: CASSVGGFFTDTQYF

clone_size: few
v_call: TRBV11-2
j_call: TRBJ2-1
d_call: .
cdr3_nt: TGTGCCAGCAGCTTTGGGACAAAGAGCTCCTACAATGAGCAGTTCTTC
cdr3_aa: CASSFGTKSSYNEQFF

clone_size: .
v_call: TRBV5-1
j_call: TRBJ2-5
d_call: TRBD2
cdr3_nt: TGCGCCAGCAAGGCGGGAGGGCAAGAGACCCAGTACTTC
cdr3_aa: CASKAGGQETQYF

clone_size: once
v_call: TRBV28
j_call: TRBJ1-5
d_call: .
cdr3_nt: TGTGCCAGCAGTTTATTGTCGGGGTCCGGTCAGCCCCAGCATTTT
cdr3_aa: CASSLLSGSGQPQHF

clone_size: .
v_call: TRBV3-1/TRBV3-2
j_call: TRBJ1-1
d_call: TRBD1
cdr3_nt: TGTGCCAGCAGCCAACAGACAGGGGTGGTGGACACTGAAGCTTTCTTT
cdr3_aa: CASSQQTGVVDTEAFF

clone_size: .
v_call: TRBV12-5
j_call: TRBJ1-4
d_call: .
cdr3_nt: TGTGCTAGTGGGTCCCCAGGGGCGGAAAAACTGTTTTTT
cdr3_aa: CASGSPGAEKLFF

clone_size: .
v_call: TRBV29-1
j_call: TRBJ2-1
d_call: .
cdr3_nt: TGCAGCGTTGGAGGGGGGGCAAATGAGCAGTTCTTC
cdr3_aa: CSVGGGANEQFF